The clone carrying this TCR beta chain was counted a few times. Its specificity is unknown. The data belong to a study of blood T cells in healthy people across ages. Study-level findings and limits: Diversity estimated from one million T cells was considered an underestimate. Age brought a roughly linear fall in TCR beta diversity measured per million T cells.

PBMCs, at least 7 million per sample, were isolated. Primed by a sample-barcoded 5' primer and a J-beta primer mix, a second PCR proceeded for 7 to 11 cycles. TCRdb independently ran MiXCR on the 5' RACE reads; one entry per CDR3 protein. The data show about 1.5 million distinct CDR3 sequences, approximately 42% seen once. This CDR3 has 11 residues. Germline V gene sequence: CDR1 DFQATT, CDR2 SNEGSKA (reference sequence). Trimming took 6 bases from V and 7 from J, leaving 13 bases between them. Source material: blood. The clonotype originates from a woman between 18 and 29 years old in good health. J is TRBJ2-7 and V is TRBV20-1, with D tentatively TRBD2 (5 bases). The CDR3 here is CSAKLVGEQYF. The DNA for the CDR3 is TGCAGTGCCAAACTAGTGGGGGAGCAGTACTTC.